This section outlines one T cell receptor (beta chain) sequence together with its context. This entry comes from a study of blood T cell repertoires in COVID-19. As for the study in general: COVID-19 samples, acute and convalescent, were from the United States, Italy and Spain.

As handled by the study authors: Cell counts per sample came from amplifying reference gene primers. The assay was immunoSEQ multiplex PCR, and TCRdb's table has in-frame clones only and misses some. V and J calls and clone size follow that table, whereas D and trimming were derived from the DNA. The sample holds hundreds of thousands of clones, 80% to 90% seen once. The CDR3 totals 14 residues. Germline CDR1 SEHNR, CDR2 FQNEAQ (reference sequence). V was pared by 5 bases and J by 9 bases, with 17 bases between. All enrollees were roughly 18 to 90 years old and from around 25 US areas. V usage is TRBV7-9 and J usage is TRBJ2-1; a possible D gene is TRBD1 (5 bases). Sequencing was done on a sample of PBMCs or T cells enriched from blood (not recorded which). The clonotype was recovered from a woman aged 45-59 years in a cohort exposed to, infected with or recovered from COVID-19 (not recorded which). CDR3 sequence: CASSPWIQAGEQFF. The CDR3 DNA reads as TGTGCCAGCAGCCCCTGGATACAGGCAGGTGAGCAGTTCTTC.